The T cell receptor (beta chain) under discussion was sequenced for a study of human T cells and chemical hapten exposure. About the study: Minor pooled library volume differences mainly drove per-sample TCR yield variation.

V gave up 5 bases and J gave up 2 bases; unmatched junction bases: 2. CDR1 MDHEN and CDR2 SYDVKM come from the germline V gene. The CDR3 loop spans 13 amino acids. Unique molecular identifiers were attached to individual cDNA molecules during library preparation. TCRdb reanalysed the RACE reads using MiXCR and keeps one entry per CDR3 protein. The data show about 120,000 distinct CDR3 sequences, about 14% seen once. Regarding time point: pre-sensitization, week 0. Sample treatment: therapeutic diphenylcyclopropenone sensitization with weekly scalp DPC. This clonotype was recorded a few times. Sequencing used whole blood, obtained in connection with sensitization to the hapten diphenylcyclopropenone (DPC). This chain uses TRBV28 with TRBJ2-7; TRBD1 matches at 8 bases. The receptor was derived from a young woman with alopecia areata. Some clones in this sample may be carry-over from other donors' samples. The CDR3 sequence: CASSTGGPYEQYF. CDR3 sequence (DNA): TGTGCCAGCAGTACAGGGGGACCCTACGAGCAGTACTTC.